The rows below give T cell receptor beta chains drawn from one sample of a study of blood T cells in healthy people across ages. TCRdb analysed the 5' RACE reads with MiXCR anew, one entry per CDR3 protein. The data show almost 300,000 distinct CDR3 sequences, roughly 26% seen once. The specimen was blood. These receptors all come from a woman between 65 and 79 years old in good health. CDR3s leave out the opening cysteine and the closing phenylalanine or tryptophan.

j_call v_call cdr3_aa
TRBJ2-1 TRBV15 ATSRIAGVYNEQF
TRBJ2-1 TRBV28 ASSISSGSSYNEQF
TRBJ2-6 TRBV7-9 ASSPLRSTPGGANVLT
TRBJ1-1 TRBV5-1 ASSLGSSNTEAF
TRBJ1-4 TRBV7-2 ASSFAGKGEKLF
TRBJ1-1 TRBV12-3/TRBV12-4 ASSLLGHTEAF
. TRBV7-2 ASSLVARGDEQF
TRBJ1-1 TRBV7-3 ASSLTTRTEAF
TRBJ2-1 TRBV20-1 SVLTGTTYNEQF
TRBJ1-2 TRBV20-1 SARSVSGDGYT
TRBJ1-2 TRBV6-5 ASSISAQIEYNT
TRBJ1-2 TRBV20-1 SAWDLRQGDYGYT
TRBJ1-1 TRBV20-1 STSQGLGTEAF
TRBJ2-1 TRBV7-3 ASSLGGHPYNEQF
TRBJ1-5 TRBV18 ASSPQGDLSQPQH
TRBJ2-1 TRBV3-1 ASSQLKPITSPKGPYEQF
TRBJ2-1 TRBV7-2 ASRALAGSNEQF
TRBJ2-1 TRBV6-6 ASSSRDRSYNEQF
TRBJ2-1 TRBV29-1 SVDLPASSYNEQF
TRBJ2-5 TRBV6-5 ASRGDRETQY
TRBJ2-2 TRBV3-1 ASSQESVAVTGELF
. TRBV7-8 ASESQGVYEQF